This entry lists 25 T cell receptor beta chains sequenced from one sample in a study of regulatory T cells in long-lasting Graves disease. The time point is: newly diagnosed GD, antithyroid drugs for less than 3 months. PBMC-extracted RNA yielded the TCR library. Arm-PCR of CDR3 regions and iRepertoire HTBI primers were used to build TCR beta libraries. TCRdb recomputed calls from the multiplex PCR reads with MiXCR, one row per CDR3 protein. Here the sample spans roughly 500,000 distinct CDR3 sequences, roughly 13% being singletons. The sample was also reused in another study, on T cells in Graves' hyperthyroidism and ophthalmopathy.

The material sequenced was peripheral blood mononuclear cells (PBMCs), taken at new diagnosis, from a patient treated with antithyroid drugs. The receptors stem from a man younger than 45 with Graves disease.

This clonotype showed up many times. CDR3 bases: TGCAGCGTTGAAGATTGGTCTAGCGGGGCCAAAAACATTCAGTACTTC. Residues: CSVEDWSSGAKNIQYF. The V gene is TRBV29-1, the J gene TRBJ2-4; TRBD2 matches at 8 bases. Unmatched junction bases numbered 5, after V lost 0 bases and J lost 1 base. The CDR3 has 16 amino acids. Germline CDR1 is SQVTM and CDR2 is ANQGSEA.

This clonotype was observed a handful of times. The chain recombines TRBV25-1 with TRBJ2-6; 9 bases align to TRBD2. Germline-derived CDR1 and CDR2 are MGHDK and SYGVNS. The CDR3 covers 17 residues. The V gene end was trimmed by 10 bases and the J gene end by 1 base; junction bases not matched to a gene: 11. The CDR3 bases are TGTGCCACAATCCCGGGACTAGCTGGGTCTGGGGCCAACGTCCTGACTTTC. Its translation: CATIPGLAGSGANVLTF.

V and J are TRBV20-1 and TRBJ2-1; D possibly corresponds to TRBD2 (6 bases). Germline assignment: CDR1 DFQATT and CDR2 SNEGSKA (reference sequence). V was trimmed by 4 bases and J by 0 bases, leaving 16 bases between them. The CDR3 contains 16 residues. The CDR3 nucleotides read TGCAGTGCTAAATTTGGCGGGAAAAGCTCCTACAATGAGCAGTTCTTC. The encoded protein is CSAKFGGKSSYNEQFF.

This clonotype came up a few times. The chain carries TRBV20-1 and TRBJ2-1; a weak D match, TRBD2 (5 bases). Per the germline V gene, CDR1 is DFQATT and CDR2 is SNEGSKA (reference sequence). V shed 2 bases and J shed 6 bases, with 11 bases lying between them. This CDR3 is 13 amino acids long. The CDR3 reads CSARQDSPNEQFF. The CDR3, as DNA: TGCAGTGCTAGACAGGACTCCCCCAATGAGCAGTTCTTC.

This clonotype has at least ten counts. At one boundary the junction diverges from the germline segment, which might be a read error. CDR3 nucleotide sequence: TGTGCCAGCAGTAGCGGGAGAAGGGAGACCCAGTACTTC. It specifies CASSSGRRETQYF. V is TRBV19 and J is TRBJ2-5, with 9 bases matching TRBD2. This CDR3 is built from 13 residues. Per the germline V gene, CDR1 is LNHDA and CDR2 is SQIVND (reference sequence).

A few counts support this clonotype. The rearrangement links TRBV5-1 to TRBJ1-1; tentatively, D is TRBD1 (5 bases). Germline CDR1 SGHRS, CDR2 YFSETQ. CDR3 length: 15 residues. Trimming removed 1 base at V and 3 bases at J, with 13 bases between. This chain's CDR3 is CASSLFPGLDTEAFF. CDR3 DNA sequence: TGCGCCAGCAGCTTGTTTCCAGGGCTAGACACTGAAGCTTTCTTT.

CDR3 bases: TGTGCCTGTACCAGGAAAGACTATGGCTACACCTTC. Its translation is CACTRKDYGYTF. The chain employs TRBV19 and TRBJ1-2; D remains ambiguous. Germline lookup yields CDR1 LNHDA and CDR2 SQIVND (reference sequence). V dropped 11 bases and J dropped 3 bases, with 13 bases sitting between them. The CDR3 sequence is 12 residues long.

This clonotype showed up just a few times. This chain links TRBV6-2 or TRBV6-3 with TRBJ1-5; 7 nucleotides match TRBD1. The CDR3 is made up of 16 amino acids. Looked up from germline, CDR1 is MNHEY and CDR2 is SVGEGT. Unmatched junction bases numbered 3, after V lost 0 bases and J lost 1 base. The DNA of the CDR3 is TGTGCCAGCAGTTACTCGGGGACAGCGAGCAATCAGCCCCAGCATTTT. Its translation is CASSYSGTASNQPQHF.

This clonotype was counted at least ten times. The rearrangement links TRBV12-3 or TRBV12-4 to TRBJ2-1; D is perhaps TRBD1 or TRBD2 (5 bases each). CDR3 length: 14 residues. V was shortened by 8 bases and J by 6 bases, with 17 bases between the two germline ends. DNA of the CDR3: TGTGCCAGCGTTTTTTGGGACCAAATCAATGAGCAGTTCTTC. It yields the protein CASVFWDQINEQFF.

Ten or more counts support this clonotype. V is TRBV19 and J is TRBJ2-3, with D tentatively TRBD2 (6 bases). The length of the CDR3 is 16 residues. V gave up 0 bases and J gave up 3 bases, with 13 bases separating them. CDR1 is LNHDA, CDR2 SQIVND, per germline (reference sequence). The chain's CDR3 is CASSIEPSGWTDTQYF. In DNA, the CDR3 is TGTGCCAGTAGTATAGAACCCAGCGGGTGGACAGATACGCAGTATTTT.

This clonotype was seen more than once but under ten times. This chain joins TRBV7-6 and TRBJ2-5; 8 bases align to TRBD1. The CDR3 has 11 amino acids. V trimming: 5 bases; J trimming: 10 bases; junction bases outside the gene matches: 3. CDR1 is SGHVS and CDR2 is FNYEAQ in the germline V gene. The CDR3 sequence is CASSTGQGQYF. CDR3 sequence (DNA): TGTGCCAGCAGCACTGGACAGGGCCAGTACTTC. Drawing the rest from reference TRBV7-6 and TRBJ2-5, the complete variable domain is GAGVSQSPRYKVTKRGQDVALRCDPISGHVSLYWYRQALGQGPEFLTYFNYEAQQDKSGLPNDRFSAERPEGSISTLTIQRTEQRDSAMYRCASSTGQGQYFGPGTRLLVL.

This clonotype appeared many times. The chain employs TRBV20-1 and TRBJ1-1, with a weak D call TRBD1 (6 bases). Germline lookup yields CDR1 DFQATT and CDR2 SNEGSKA (reference sequence). The CDR3 consists of 14 residues. The CDR3 DNA is TGCAGCGCTGACAGGCCCTTGGGAGACACTGAAGCTTTCTTT. Amino acids: CSADRPLGDTEAFF.

The rearrangement joins TRBV29-1 to TRBJ1-3; D is undetermined. CDR3 length: 13 residues. Germline-derived CDR1 and CDR2 are SQVTM and ANQGSEA. V lost 7 bases to trimming and J lost 0 bases, with 10 bases between them. Written as DNA, the CDR3 is TGCAGCGCCCCGGTCCCCTCTGGAAACACCATATATTTT. This encodes CSAPVPSGNTIYF.

This clonotype was counted a few times. The CDR3 coding sequence is TGTGCCAGTAGTATTGGTCAGATGAACTATGGCTACACCTTC. Residues: CASSIGQMNYGYTF. V and J are TRBV19 and TRBJ1-2, with D unresolved. The germline V and J ends were trimmed by 3 bases and 2 bases, with 10 bases remaining between them. CDR3 length: 14 amino acids. The germline gives CDR1 LNHDA, CDR2 SQIVND (reference sequence).

This clonotype was counted only a few times. This chain links TRBV11-1 with TRBJ2-1, with TRBD2 identical over 11 bases. The germline V gene encodes CDR1 SGHAT and CDR2 FQDESV (reference sequence). Trimming took 6 bases from V and 4 from J; bases not matched to a gene: 8. The CDR3 is 16 amino acids. The CDR3 nucleotides are TGTGCCAGCAGGCCTTCGACTAGCGGGACATACAATGAGCAGTTCTTC. It translates to CASRPSTSGTYNEQFF.

This clonotype was found a few times. The rearrangement joins TRBV20-1 to TRBJ2-3; 7 bases fit TRBD2. The CDR3 covers 15 residues. V lost 4 bases and J lost 7; bases outside the gene matches: 14. Germline lookup yields CDR1 DFQATT and CDR2 SNEGSKA (reference sequence). The CDR3 is CSATPPRAGAHTQYF. CDR3 sequence (DNA): TGCAGTGCTACCCCTCCCCGTGCGGGAGCACATACGCAGTATTTT.

Points on this clonotype: A much larger clone differs by one base, so this may be a read error. This sequence joins TRBV11-2 and TRBJ2-1, with 7 positions matching TRBD1. In germline, CDR1 is SGHAT, CDR2 FQNNGV. CDR3 length: 12 amino acids. CDR3 region: CAGSFGQDEQFF. For the CDR3, the DNA is TGTGCCGGCAGCTTCGGACAGGATGAGCAGTTCTTC. The full variable domain, in which reference TRBV11-2 and TRBJ2-1 provide the parts outside the CDR3, is EAGVAQSPRYKIIEKRQSVAFWCNPISGHATLYWYQQILGQGPKLLIQFQNNGVVDDSQLPKDRFSAERLKGVDSTLKIQPAKLEDSAVYLCAGSFGQDEQFFGPGTRLTVL.

The gene calls are TRBV7-9 and TRBJ2-1, with D unclear. The CDR3 totals 11 residues. Germline V gives CDR1 SEHNR, CDR2 FQNEAQ (reference sequence). The germline V and J ends were trimmed by 5 bases and 7 bases, with 6 bases remaining between them. The CDR3 DNA is TGTGCCAGCAGCGCGCTGAATGAGCAGTTCTTC. It codes for CASSALNEQFF.

In this sample, this clonotype turned up many times. V gene TRBV3-1 combines with J gene TRBJ2-1; 8 bases fit TRBD2. The CDR3 consists of 15 residues. Germline CDR1 and CDR2: LGHDT and YNNKEL (reference sequence). Trimming removed 4 bases from V and 2 bases from J; junction bases left unmatched: 4. In DNA, the CDR3 is TGTGCCAGCAGCCTTCCAGCGGGAGCCTACAATGAGCAGTTCTTC. This encodes CASSLPAGAYNEQFF.

This clonotype has a count of ten or more. The V call is TRBV9, the J call TRBJ2-5, with TRBD2 identical over 8 bases. The CDR3 has 15 residues. Germline CDR1 and CDR2: SGDLS and YYNGEE. With V trimmed by 4 bases and J by 2 bases, 7 bases remained unmatched. The CDR3: CASSREGGLQETQYF. CDR3 in DNA: TGTGCCAGCAGCCGGGAGGGGGGACTTCAAGAGACCCAGTACTTC.

A few counts support this clonotype. The genes are TRBV28 and TRBJ2-5, with no clear D. Per germline, CDR1 MDHEN and CDR2 SYDVKM. The CDR3 is 13 amino acids. Trimming left V 3 bases short and J 10 bases short, with 15 bases between. The CDR3 sequence is CASSLFGPADQYF. CDR3 nucleotides: TGTGCCAGCAGTTTGTTTGGGCCGGCGGACCAGTACTTC.

The CDR3 protein is CASSPAVAKNIQYF. DNA of the CDR3: TGTGCCAGCAGTCCGGCGGTAGCCAAAAACATTCAGTACTTC. V usage is TRBV25-1 and J usage is TRBJ2-4; D unresolved. Germline V gene data show CDR1 as MGHDK and CDR2 as SYGVNS. CDR3 length equals 14 residues. Trimming took off 5 bases at V and 0 bases at J, with 8 bases between the two ends.

The chain couples TRBV2 to TRBJ2-3; 11 nucleotides match TRBD2. The J call may be faulty, since TRBJ2-5 better matches the DNA end. The CDR3 sequence is 16 residues long. The V gene's germline CDR1 is SNHLY and CDR2 FYNNEI. The CDR3 sequence is CASSVGLAGVVETQYF. CDR3 DNA sequence: TGTGCCAGCAGTGTTGGACTAGCGGGTGTGGTAGAGACCCAGTACTTC.

The chain carries TRBV9 and TRBJ2-2; D perhaps matches TRBD2 (5 bases). The ends were cut back, 2 bases at V and 7 bases at J, with 9 bases in the middle. The CDR3 runs 13 residues. Germline lookup yields CDR1 SGDLS and CDR2 YYNGEE. The CDR3 loop is CASSVRDVGELFF. CDR3 nucleotide sequence: TGTGCCAGCAGCGTTCGGGATGTCGGGGAGCTGTTTTTT.

The DNA for the CDR3 is TGCAGCGTTGCTAGCGAGACCTACAATGAGCAGTTCTTC. This translates into CSVASETYNEQFF. This chain uses TRBV29-1 with TRBJ2-1; a weak D match, TRBD2 (6 bases). The V gene's germline CDR1 is SQVTM and CDR2 ANQGSEA. The CDR3 totals 13 residues. The V gene lost 4 bases and the J gene lost 2 bases, with 9 bases spanning the gap.